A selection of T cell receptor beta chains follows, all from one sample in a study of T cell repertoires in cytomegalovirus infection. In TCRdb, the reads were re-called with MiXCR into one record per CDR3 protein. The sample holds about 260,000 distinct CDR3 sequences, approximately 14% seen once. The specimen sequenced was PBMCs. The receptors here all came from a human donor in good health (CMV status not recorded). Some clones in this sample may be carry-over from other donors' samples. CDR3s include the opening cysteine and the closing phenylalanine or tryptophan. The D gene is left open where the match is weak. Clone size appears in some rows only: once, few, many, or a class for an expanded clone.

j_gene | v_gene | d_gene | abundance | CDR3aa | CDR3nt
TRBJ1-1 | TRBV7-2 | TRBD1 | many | CASSLADREVSEAFF | TGTGCCAGCAGCTTAGCGGACAGGGAGGTCTCTGAAGCTTTCTTT
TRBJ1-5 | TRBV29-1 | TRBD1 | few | CSVRTGVSQPQHF | TGCAGCGTGAGGACAGGGGTAAGTCAGCCCCAGCATTTT
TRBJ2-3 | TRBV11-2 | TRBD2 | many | CASSVADRGRASTDTQYF | TGTGCCAGCAGCGTCGCGGATCGCGGGAGGGCTTCCACAGATACGCAGTATTTT
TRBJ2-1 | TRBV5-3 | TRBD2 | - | CASSLPGGPGYEQFF | TGTGCCAGCAGCTTGCCGGGAGGGCCGGGTTATGAGCAGTTCTTC
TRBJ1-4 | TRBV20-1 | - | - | CSASPMMANEKLFF | TGCAGTGCTAGCCCTATGATGGCTAATGAAAAACTGTTTTTT
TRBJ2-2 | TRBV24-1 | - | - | CATSDFDRLNTGELFF | TGTGCCACCAGTGATTTCGACAGGTTGAACACCGGGGAGCTGTTTTTT
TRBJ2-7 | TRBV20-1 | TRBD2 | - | CSASWRKRGGTSYEQYF | TGCAGTGCTAGTTGGAGGAAGCGGGGCGGGACTTCCTACGAGCAGTACTTC
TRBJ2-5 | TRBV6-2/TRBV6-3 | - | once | CASNRALTGETQYF | TGTGCCAGTAACCGGGCCCTAACAGGGGAGACCCAGTACTTC
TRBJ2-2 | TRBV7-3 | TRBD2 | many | CASSSGLAANTGELFF | TGTGCCAGCAGCTCAGGACTAGCGGCCAACACCGGGGAGCTGTTTTTT
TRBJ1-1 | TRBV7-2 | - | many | CASSLRVGNTEAFF | TGTGCCAGCAGCTTAAGAGTTGGGAACACTGAAGCTTTCTTT
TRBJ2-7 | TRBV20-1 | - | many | CSARDRPGSYEQYF | TGCAGTGCTAGAGACCGTCCCGGCTCCTACGAGCAGTACTTC
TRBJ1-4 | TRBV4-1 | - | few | CASSQDLALGEKLFF | TGCGCCAGCAGCCAAGATCTTGCCCTAGGTGAAAAACTGTTTTTT
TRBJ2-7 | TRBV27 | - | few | CASSHPGNEQYF | TGTGCCAGCAGTCACCCTGGGAACGAGCAGTACTTC